This T cell receptor (beta chain) was sequenced for a study of cytomegalovirus exposure and HLA in healthy donors. PCR involved 60 Vbeta and 13 Jbeta primers. The table came from immunoSEQ multiplex PCR; TCRdb's copy has only in-frame clones and leaves some out. The repertoire holds approximately 130,000 clones, 65% to 85% seen once, with around 1.8% in the top ten. The source material was PBMCs. This receptor was identified in a woman between 35 and 50 years old in good health and CMV-seronegative.

CDR3 bases: TGTGCCAGCTCGCCCCCGGGACTAGCGTCAGATACGCAGTATTTT. This codes for CASSPPGLASDTQYF. The chain has TRBV18 and TRBJ2-3, with 10 bases that match TRBD2. The CDR3 extends over 15 amino acids. Germline loops: CDR1 KGHSH, CDR2 LQKENI. V shed 6 bases and J 4 bases; nucleotides not matched to a gene: 7.